This T cell receptor (beta chain) was identified in a study of T cells in Graves' hyperthyroidism and ophthalmopathy. Points from the study as a whole: Most thyroid-expanded clonotypes above 0.001 were also found in blood.

As regards this clonotype: Its antigen is not known.

TCR beta CDR3 sequences were amplified from RNA transcripts. TCR CDR3 regions were first amplified by RT-PCR with HTBI primers. MiXCR was run by TCRdb on the multiplex PCR reads, yielding one entry per CDR3 protein. The table shows 480,000 or so distinct CDR3 sequences, with 35% to 50% occurring only once. The specimen sequenced was peripheral blood or thyroid tissue (not recorded which). This clonotype was obtained from an adult woman with Graves' disease, either hyperthyroidism or ophthalmopathy (not recorded which).

CDR3 region: CAISAVDETQYF. In nucleotides, the CDR3 is TGTGCCATCAGTGCGGTAGATGAGACCCAGTACTTC. This rearrangement joins TRBV10-3 to TRBJ2-5, with D unclear. Between the trimmed V and J ends, which lost 4 bases and 5 bases, there was a span of 8 bases. The CDR3 loop spans 12 amino acids. Germline CDR1 is ENHRY and CDR2 is SYGVKD.